This is a list of T cell receptor beta chains from one sample in a study of PD-L1 blockade in urothelial cancer. Profiling relied on immunoSEQ multiplex PCR, and the TCRdb table lists in-frame clones only, not all of them. The sample lists 70,000 to 75,000 clones; roughly nine tenths were seen once. This specimen consisted of PBMCs, obtained around atezolizumab (anti-PD-L1) treatment. The receptors here all came from a man aged 55 to 70 with urothelial cancer. Both conserved end residues are part of each CDR3. Fields, in order: clone size, CDR3 length, D gene, J gene, V gene, CDR3 DNA, CDR3 protein. A D gene is named only where the DNA matches it firmly. Only some rows state a clone size, as once, few, many or a class for expanded clones.

>.|14|.|TRBJ2-7|TRBV10-3
TGTGCCATCAGTATACTCCCGGGTCAGCCCGAGCAGTACTTC
CAISILPGQPEQYF
>.|15|.|TRBJ1-1|TRBV4-1
TGCGCCAGCAGCCGACCCGGGACAACGGTCACTGAAGCTTTCTTT
CASSRPGTTVTEAFF
>.|16|TRBD1|TRBJ2-7|TRBV27
TGTGCCAGCAGTTTATCCACAGGGGGATCAACCTACGAGCAGTACTTC
CASSLSTGGSTYEQYF
>.|14|.|TRBJ1-2|TRBV6-5
TGTGCCAGCAGTGGTGGGGACAATAACTATGGCTACACCTTC
CASSGGDNNYGYTF
>once|14|.|TRBJ2-5|TRBV10-1
TGCGCCAGCAGTGACGGTGGCCCACGGGGGACCCAGTACTTC
CASSDGGPRGTQYF
>.|15|.|TRBJ1-2|TRBV5-8
TGTGCCAGCAGCTTGATGCGACAGGCCTATCGGGGCTACACCTTC
CASSLMRQAYRGYTF
>.|16|.|TRBJ1-2|TRBV30
TGTGCCTGGAGTATTGGCCCGCCGGGGGGTGCCTATGGCTACACCTTC
CAWSIGPPGGAYGYTF
>.|13|TRBD1|TRBJ1-1|TRBV19
TGTGCCAGTAGTCGGGAGGGACAGAGTCTAGCTTTCTTT
CASSREGQSLAFF
>.|15|TRBD2|TRBJ2-7|TRBV7-2
TGTGCCAGCAGCTTAGCGGGGACTAGCGTCTACGAGCAGTACTTC
CASSLAGTSVYEQYF
>.|14|.|TRBJ2-5|TRBV11-2
TGTGCCAGCACCCGACAGGGAGGATTAGAGACCCAGTACTTC
CASTRQGGLETQYF
>.|14|TRBD1|TRBJ1-1|TRBV19
TGTGCCAGTAGTATCACAGGGGTAGGCACTGAAGCTTTCTTT
CASSITGVGTEAFF
>.|16|TRBD2|TRBJ2-1|TRBV6-1
TGTGCCAGCAGTGAAAGGAGTCGGGGGGGGGCCAATGAGCAGTTCTTC
CASSERSRGGANEQFF
>.|18|TRBD1|TRBJ1-2|TRBV10-2
TGCGCCAGCAGTGACCATCGTTCGACAGGGCTCAAAGGCCATGGCTACACCTTC
CASSDHRSTGLKGHGYTF
>.|13|.|TRBJ1-2|TRBV29-1
TGCAGCGTTGACAGGGAAGAGAACTATGGCTACACCTTC
CSVDREENYGYTF
>.|13|.|TRBJ1-3|TRBV5-6
TGTGCCAGCAGCCTCCGGGCTGGGGAGGGCGATTATTTT
CASSLRAGEGDYF
>.|16|TRBD1|TRBJ1-2|TRBV5-1
TGCGCCAGCAGCTTGGCCGGACAGGGGGCTATTGGTGGCTACACCTTC
CASSLAGQGAIGGYTF
>.|15|.|TRBJ2-6|TRBV10-1
TGCGCCAGCAGTGGGGACATCTCTGGGGCCAACGTCCTGACTTTC
CASSGDISGANVLTF